This TCR beta chain emerged from a study of control samples from healthy donors and cancer patients. From germline, CDR1 is SGHNT and CDR2 YYREEE (reference sequence). V lost 3 bases and J lost 1, with 17 bases in between. The CDR3 runs 16 residues. The protocol was immunoSEQ multiplex PCR, while the TCRdb copy is restricted to in-frame clones and leaves out a portion. The sample consists of more than 45,000 clones, 85% to 95% of them appearing once. This clonotype originated in a man aged 25-45 years with colorectal cancer. What was sequenced was PBMCs. This rearrangement joins TRBV5-4 to TRBJ2-7, with D perhaps given as TRBD1 or TRBD2 (6 bases each). The CDR3 spells CASSSGGTPESYEQYF. The CDR3 DNA is TGTGCCAGCAGCTCCGGAGGGACACCGGAATCCTACGAGCAGTACTTC.